These T cell receptor beta chains were read from a single sample in a study of regulatory T cells in long-lasting Graves disease. TCRdb re-called the multiplex PCR reads with MiXCR, one entry per CDR3 protein. The data contain fewer than 550,000 distinct CDR3 sequences, about 17% of them singletons. The same specimen was also included in a second study, on T cells in Graves' hyperthyroidism and ophthalmopathy.

Sequenced material: peripheral blood mononuclear cells (PBMCs), taken at new diagnosis, from a patient treated with antithyroid drugs. The receptors originated from a young woman with Graves disease. Both conserved end residues are part of each CDR3. Fields, in order: clone size, J gene, V gene, D gene, CDR3 DNA, CDR3 protein. A D gene is named only where the DNA matches it firmly. Clone size appears in some rows only: once, few, many, or a class for an expanded clone.

. TRBJ2-3 TRBV20-1 . TGCAGTGAGACTGACACCTTCACAGATACGCAGTATTTT CSETDTFTDTQYF
few TRBJ2-5 TRBV28 . TGTGCCAGCAGTTTATTGCCTATAGAAGGGACCCAGTACTTC CASSLLPIEGTQYF
many TRBJ2-3 TRBV5-1 TRBD2 TGCGCCAGCAGCTTGTTAGCGGGAGGGCCCGCAGATACGCAGTATTTT CASSLLAGGPADTQYF
. TRBJ2-5 TRBV10-3 . TGTGCCATCGGCGAGATAGGTCAAGAGACCCAGTACTTC CAIGEIGQETQYF
many TRBJ1-1 TRBV20-1 . TGCAGTGCTAGAGATACGGCTCATCCGGAAGCTTTCTTT CSARDTAHPEAFF
few TRBJ1-4 TRBV5-4 . TGTGCCAGCAGCGGAAATCAGGGGCGGTCTAATGAAAAACTGTTTTTT CASSGNQGRSNEKLFF
many TRBJ2-2 TRBV6-1 . TGTGCCAGCAGGTCGGTCGCCACCGGGGAGCTGTTTTTT CASRSVATGELFF
few TRBJ1-5 TRBV6-1 . TGTGCCAGCAGTGAACGCAGGGGTAGCAATCAGCCCCAGCATTTT CASSERRGSNQPQHF
. TRBJ2-1 TRBV19 . TGTGCCAGTAGTATAGGCGGGTCGACCTTTTACAATGAGCAGTTCTTC CASSIGGSTFYNEQFF
many TRBJ1-4 TRBV16 . TGTGCCAGCAGCAACAAAGCCGGCACTAATGAAAAACTGTTTTTT CASSNKAGTNEKLFF
few TRBJ2-6 TRBV9 . TGTGCCAGCAGCGTAGTTTCAGGAACCTCTGGGGCCAACGTCCTGACTTTC CASSVVSGTSGANVLTF
many TRBJ2-3 TRBV11-2 . TGTGCCAGCAGCTCCACCCCCTACACAGATACGCAGTATTTT CASSSTPYTDTQYF
many TRBJ2-7 TRBV20-1 . TGCAGTGCCCTAGAGGGCGGCCTCGGGGTGGGGCAGTACTTC CSALEGGLGVGQYF
many TRBJ2-2 TRBV2 . TGTGCCAGCAGTGAAGCGTTTGTCGGGGAGCTGTTTTTT CASSEAFVGELFF